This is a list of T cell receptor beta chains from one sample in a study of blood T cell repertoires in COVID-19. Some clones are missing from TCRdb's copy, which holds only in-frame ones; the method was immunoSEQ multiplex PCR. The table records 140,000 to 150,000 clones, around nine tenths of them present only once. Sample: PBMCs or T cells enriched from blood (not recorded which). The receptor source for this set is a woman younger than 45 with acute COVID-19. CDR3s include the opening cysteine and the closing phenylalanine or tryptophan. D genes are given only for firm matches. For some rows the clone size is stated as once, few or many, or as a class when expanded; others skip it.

TGTGCCAGCAGTTCACACGACAGAAACACTGAAGCTTTCTTT | CASSSHDRNTEAFF | . | TRBV27 | . | TRBJ1-1
TGTGCCAGCAGTTTAGGACAGGGGGCCCGGTTTTATGGCTACACCTTC | CASSLGQGARFYGYTF | TRBD1 | TRBV27 | . | TRBJ1-2
TGTGCCAGCAGCTTCCCGGGACTAGCTTACAATGAGCAGTTCTTC | CASSFPGLAYNEQFF | TRBD2 | TRBV7-9 | . | TRBJ2-1
TGTGCCAGCAGTGAAAGACAGGTACAAGAGACCCAGTACTTC | CASSERQVQETQYF | . | TRBV25-1 | . | TRBJ2-5
TGTGCCAGTGAGAGCCCACTGTTTTTT | CASESPLFF | . | TRBV2 | . | TRBJ1-4
TGTGCCAGTAGTATGAGTGCTTCGGTCGAGCAGTACTTC | CASSMSASVEQYF | . | TRBV19 | . | TRBJ2-7
TGTGCCACCAGCGGGGGGCATGGGGAAAAACTGTTTTTT | CATSGGHGEKLFF | . | TRBV19 | . | TRBJ1-4
TGTGCCAGCAGGCCCGGTCGCAATCAGCCCCAGCATTTT | CASRPGRNQPQHF | . | TRBV6-5 | . | TRBJ1-5
TGTGCCAGCAGCCCTAGACAGTCCAGCGGGAGGACAGATACGCAGTATTTT | CASSPRQSSGRTDTQYF | TRBD2 | TRBV7-2 | . | TRBJ2-3
TGTGCCAGCAGCTTGGGACAGGGCCCCTACGAGCAGTACTTC | CASSLGQGPYEQYF | TRBD1 | TRBV5-4 | . | TRBJ2-7
TGTGCCAGTAGTATTTTAGGGGTCGAGGTACTCTCTGGGGCCAACGTCCTGACTTTC | CASSILGVEVLSGANVLTF | . | TRBV19 | . | TRBJ2-6
TGCGCCAGCAGCTTCGGCTACGAGCAGTACTTC | CASSFGYEQYF | . | TRBV5-1 | . | TRBJ2-7
TGTGCCAGCAGTTCGACAGGGCAGGGTGGCTACACCTTC | CASSSTGQGGYTF | TRBD1 | TRBV12-3/TRBV12-4 | . | TRBJ1-2
TGTGCCAGCAGTGCCCCCGGGAACAATTCACCCCTCCACTTT | CASSAPGNNSPLHF | . | TRBV6-1 | . | TRBJ1-6
TGTGCCAGCAGTTTCACCGTCAGGGTAGGAGGCTACACCTTC | CASSFTVRVGGYTF | . | TRBV27 | . | TRBJ1-2
TGTGCCTGGGCGGCGGGTAACTCTGGAAACACCATATATTTT | CAWAAGNSGNTIYF | . | TRBV30 | . | TRBJ1-3
TGTGCCAGCAGCTTGGACAGGTCGCGGGAGCAGTACTTC | CASSLDRSREQYF | . | TRBV5-4 | . | TRBJ2-7
TGTGCCAGCACCTCCGGGACAGGGGCTGAAAAACTGTTTTTT | CASTSGTGAEKLFF | TRBD1 | TRBV7-6 | . | TRBJ1-4
TGTGCCTGGAGGAGTCTATCGGGCTCCTACGAGCAGTACTTC | CAWRSLSGSYEQYF | . | TRBV30 | . | TRBJ2-7
TGTGCCAGCAGCTTGTGGGACAGGGGGACTAGTGAAGCTTTCTTT | CASSLWDRGTSEAFF | TRBD1 | TRBV7-8 | . | TRBJ1-1
TGTGCCAGCTCACCTCTGGGCCGAGCTTTTGGGGAGACCCAGTACTTC | CASSPLGRAFGETQYF | . | TRBV18 | . | TRBJ2-5
TGTGCCAGCTCACCAACTCTAGCGGACAATGAGCAGTTCTTC | CASSPTLADNEQFF | TRBD2 | TRBV18 | . | TRBJ2-1
TGTGCCAGCAGCCGGGGCGTCGGCACTGAAGCTTTCTTT | CASSRGVGTEAFF | . | TRBV4-2 | . | TRBJ1-1
TGTGCCAGCGTGGCAGGGGGCCTATTTGGAAATGAAAAACTGTTTTTT | CASVAGGLFGNEKLFF | TRBD1 | TRBV7-9 | . | TRBJ1-4
TGTGCCAGCAGCTCAACCTGGCCGGACACTTTGGGCGGCTACACCTTC | CASSSTWPDTLGGYTF | . | TRBV25-1 | . | TRBJ1-2
TGTGCCAGCAGCTTTCAACGGGAGAGGTCAGATACGCAGTATTTT | CASSFQRERSDTQYF | . | TRBV7-3 | . | TRBJ2-3
TGTGCCAGTAGTATAGTATTGGGGCAGGGGGCGGGTGAGCAGTTCTTC | CASSIVLGQGAGEQFF | TRBD1 | TRBV19 | . | TRBJ2-1
TGTGCCAGCAGTTTATTGCGGGAGGGCCCCTACGAGCAGTACTTC | CASSLLREGPYEQYF | TRBD2 | TRBV27 | . | TRBJ2-7
TGTGCCAGCAGCCCCACCCCGAGGACTAGCGGTACGAGCTCCTACAATGAGCAGTTCTTC | CASSPTPRTSGTSSYNEQFF | TRBD2 | TRBV11-3 | . | TRBJ2-1
TGTGCCAGCGTGGAGGGGAATTCACCCCTCCACTTT | CASVEGNSPLHF | . | TRBV2 | . | TRBJ1-6
TGTGCCAGTAGTCCCGGACAGGGAGTTGGCTACGAGCAGTACTTC | CASSPGQGVGYEQYF | TRBD1 | TRBV19 | few | TRBJ2-7
TGTGCCAGCTCACCACCGAACGCGGGACAGGGTTCCGGAAACACCATATATTTT | CASSPPNAGQGSGNTIYF | TRBD1 | TRBV18 | few | TRBJ1-3
TGTGCCTGGAGTCGAGGACAGACAGAGACCCAGTACTTC | CAWSRGQTETQYF | . | TRBV30 | . | TRBJ2-5
TGTGCCTGGAGTGTTAAGGGGAATCAGCCCCAGCATTTT | CAWSVKGNQPQHF | . | TRBV30 | many | TRBJ1-5
TGCGCCAGCAGCTTGGGCGTGAACGGGAACTATGGCTACACCTTC | CASSLGVNGNYGYTF | . | TRBV5-1 | . | TRBJ1-2
TGTGCCAGCAGCTTCCCAGGGGATTCACCCCTCCACTTT | CASSFPGDSPLHF | . | TRBV7-9 | . | TRBJ1-6
TGCAGTGCCCCAAGGGGGGGGAAAACCTTC | CSAPRGGKTF | . | TRBV20-1 | . | TRBJ1-2
TGCGCCAGCAGCCCCGACAGGATGAACTATGGCTACACCTTC | CASSPDRMNYGYTF | . | TRBV5-1 | . | TRBJ1-2
TGTGCCATCATGACGGGACAGGGGGGAAGTGAGCAGTTCTTC | CAIMTGQGGSEQFF | TRBD1 | TRBV10-3 | . | TRBJ2-1
TGTGCCAGCAGTTCTTTCCCGGACAGCTATGGCTACACCTTC | CASSSFPDSYGYTF | . | TRBV27 | . | TRBJ1-2
TGTGCCAGCAGCATCGGCAGGGTCCTGACTGGGGCTTTCTTT | CASSIGRVLTGAFF | . | TRBV7-9 | . | TRBJ1-1
TGTGCCAGCAGTGCTATAGCGGGAGGTTACAATGAGCAGTTCTTC | CASSAIAGGYNEQFF | TRBD2 | TRBV6-2/TRBV6-3 | few | TRBJ2-1
TGCGCCAGCAGCCCCGGGACAGCGTACCAAGAGACCCAGTACTTC | CASSPGTAYQETQYF | TRBD1 | TRBV5-1 | . | TRBJ2-5
TGTGCCAGCAGCTTAGGACAGGGGTGGAGTGGAGTTCGGGCAGATACGCAGTATTTT | CASSLGQGWSGVRADTQYF | TRBD1 | TRBV7-9 | . | TRBJ2-3
TGTGCCAGCAGCCAAACCACAGGGTACGAGCAGTACTTC | CASSQTTGYEQYF | . | TRBV3-1/TRBV3-2 | . | TRBJ2-7
TGTGCCAGCAGTGACTCCGAGACAGATACGCAGTATTTT | CASSDSETDTQYF | . | TRBV6-4 | . | TRBJ2-3